Listed below are T cell receptor beta chains from one sample, sequenced in a study of cytomegalovirus exposure and HLA in healthy donors. Only in-frame clones appear in the TCRdb table, and some are missing; sequencing was by immunoSEQ multiplex PCR. The sample records some 98,000 clones, approximately 80% being singletons. The sequenced sample was PBMCs. The receptors were gathered from a human donor in good health. Both conserved end residues are part of each CDR3. A D gene is named only where the DNA matches it firmly. The size field is filled for only some rows; it gives once, few, many or a size class.

>TRBD1|.|TRBV4-1|TRBJ2-5
CASSQVQGQETQYF
TGCGCCAGCAGCCAAGTACAGGGGCAAGAGACCCAGTACTTC
>.|few|TRBV28|TRBJ1-1
CAISPGNTEAFF
TGTGCCATCTCCCCCGGTAACACTGAAGCTTTCTTT
>TRBD2|.|TRBV30|TRBJ2-1
CAWSGSGGSNEQFF
TGTGCCTGGAGTGGTAGCGGGGGCTCCAATGAGCAGTTCTTC
>.|.|TRBV30|TRBJ1-2
CARTGTRNYGYTF
TGTGCCCGAACAGGGACAAGAAACTATGGCTACACCTTC
>TRBD1|.|TRBV27|TRBJ1-2
CASSPGDRIIRGYTF
TGTGCCAGCAGTCCCGGGGACAGAATCATCCGTGGCTACACCTTC
>TRBD2|.|TRBV19|TRBJ2-4
CASRTSGVLENIQYF
TGTGCCAGCCGCACTAGCGGGGTTTTGGAAAACATTCAGTACTTC
>TRBD2|.|TRBV11-2|TRBJ2-1
CASSLVGGGPVAEQFF
TGTGCCAGCAGCTTAGTCGGGGGAGGGCCCGTGGCTGAGCAGTTCTTC
>TRBD1|.|TRBV6-5|TRBJ1-1
CASNRDRQNTEAFF
TGTGCCTCCAATCGGGACAGACAGAACACTGAAGCTTTCTTT
>.|.|TRBV28|TRBJ2-7
CASSYPPAYEQYF
TGTGCCAGCAGCTACCCCCCGGCCTACGAGCAGTACTTC
>.|medium-sized|TRBV27|TRBJ1-2
CASSLTAALYGYTF
TGTGCCAGCAGTTTGACAGCCGCCCTCTATGGCTACACCTTC
>TRBD1|.|TRBV5-4|TRBJ2-2
CASTLQGANGELFF
TGTGCCAGCACTCTTCAGGGGGCGAACGGGGAGCTGTTTTTT
>.|.|TRBV30|TRBJ2-3
CAWSPRRILDTQYF
TGTGCCTGGAGCCCCAGGAGGATCTTGGATACGCAGTATTTT
>TRBD2|once|TRBV7-2|TRBJ2-5
CASSLGLTSGSFGETQYF
TGTGCCAGCAGCTTAGGGTTGACTAGCGGGAGTTTCGGGGAGACCCAGTACTTC
>TRBD2|.|TRBV28|TRBJ2-6
CATTSGGPSGANVLTF
TGTGCCACCACGTCGGGGGGACCCTCTGGGGCCAACGTCCTGACTTTC
>TRBD2|.|TRBV5-4|TRBJ2-3
CASSSFIAGSTDTQYF
TGTGCCAGCAGCTCTTTTATAGCGGGGTCCACAGATACGCAGTATTTT
>.|once|TRBV7-6|TRBJ2-3
CASSQGGPDTQYF
TGTGCCAGCAGCCAGGGGGGCCCCGATACGCAGTATTTT
>.|.|TRBV28|TRBJ1-4
CASRTNEKLFF
TGTGCCAGCAGAACAAATGAAAAACTGTTTTTT
>TRBD2|.|TRBV5-4|TRBJ2-5
CASSTRTSGVETQYF
TGTGCCAGCAGCACTAGGACTAGCGGGGTAGAGACCCAGTACTTC